What follows are 14 T cell receptor beta chains derived from one specimen sequenced in a study of T-cell memory formation after mild COVID-19. TCRdb processed the 5' RACE reads anew with MiXCR; each CDR3 protein has one entry. The repertoire holds over 300,000 distinct CDR3 sequences, 20% to 25% seen once, with 20% to 25% in the top ten. The sequencing input was PBMCs or a T cell subset sorted from them (not recorded which). The source of these receptors is a man between 18 and 35 years old who had mild COVID-19 (a few samples of this study predate the infection). Cell type and time point are not known.

This sequence joins TRBV3-1 and TRBJ1-6; D possibly corresponds to TRBD1 (5 bases). The length of the CDR3 is 15 residues. Germline V gene data show CDR1 as LGHDT and CDR2 as YNNKEL (reference sequence). V was trimmed by 5 bases and J by 6 bases, leaving 14 bases between them. CDR3 in DNA: TGTGCCAGCAGCACGGGGACGGGTGGTAATTCACCCCTCCACTTT. Its protein product is CASSTGTGGNSPLHF.

The rearrangement joins TRBV5-1 to TRBJ1-4; TRBD1 matches 7 bases. Germline loops: CDR1 SGHRS, CDR2 YFSETQ. V shed 4 bases and J 6 bases; nucleotides not matched to a gene: 6. This CDR3 is 14 amino acids long. The CDR3 nucleotides are TGCGCCAGCAGCCAGACAGGGAGGGATGAAAAACTGTTTTTT. It encodes CASSQTGRDEKLFF.

CDR3 residues: CASSADRVSEQFF. DNA for the CDR3: TGTGCCAGCAGCGCGGACAGAGTAAGTGAGCAGTTCTTC. V is TRBV7-2 and J is TRBJ2-1; tentatively, D is TRBD1 (6 bases). This CDR3 has 13 amino acids. Trimming removed 5 bases at V and 9 bases at J, with 14 bases between. Germline V gives CDR1 SGHTA, CDR2 FQGNSA.

This clonotype appeared a few times. The chain couples TRBV12-3 or TRBV12-4 to TRBJ1-4; D gene ambiguous. The CDR3 is 14 residues long. Trimming left V 6 bases short and J 5 bases short, with 13 bases between. The CDR3 DNA reads TGTGCCAGCAGCACATATACACGGAATGAAAAACTGTTTTTT. As protein: CASSTYTRNEKLFF.

The V and J genes are TRBV24-1 and TRBJ1-5; D may be TRBD1 (5 bases). Trimming took off 5 bases at V and 1 base at J, with 8 bases between the two ends. The germline V gene has CDR1 KGHDR and CDR2 SFDVKD. The length of the CDR3 is 14 residues. CDR3 residues: CATSGEGSNQPQHF. For the CDR3, the DNA is TGTGCCACCAGTGGGGAGGGGAGCAATCAGCCCCAGCATTTT.

The chain has TRBV5-1 and TRBJ2-7, with 8 positions matching TRBD2. This CDR3 region has 13 residues. V lost 3 bases, J lost 5 bases, and 4 bases stayed unmatched. Germline V gene data show CDR1 as SGHRS and CDR2 as YFSETQ. The CDR3 sequence: CASSYSGENEQYF. The CDR3 nucleotides read TGCGCCAGCAGCTATAGCGGGGAGAACGAGCAGTACTTC. The full variable domain, its missing parts supplied by reference TRBV5-1 and TRBJ2-7, is KAGVTQTPRYLIKTRGQQVTLSCSPISGHRSVSWYQQTPGQGLQFLFEYFSETQRNKGNFPGRFSGRQFSNSRSEMNVSTLELGDSALYLCASSYSGENEQYFGPGTRLTVT.

This clonotype was counted a few times. The chain recombines TRBV18 with TRBJ1-1; D remains ambiguous. The V and J ends lost 1 base and 0 bases respectively, with 12 bases between them. The germline CDR1 and CDR2 sequences are KGHSH and LQKENI. This CDR3 region has 16 residues. The CDR3, as DNA: TGTGCCAGCTCACCACAGGCGGTAGAGGTGAACACTGAAGCTTTCTTT. Its translation: CASSPQAVEVNTEAFF.

The rearrangement links TRBV20-1 to TRBJ2-3; D not resolved. This CDR3 spans 11 amino acids. Germline V gene data show CDR1 as DFQATT and CDR2 as SNEGSKA (reference sequence). V was pared by 5 bases and J by 1 base, with 4 bases between. In DNA, the CDR3 is TGCAGTGCTCCCGGCACAGATACGCAGTATTTT. Residues: CSAPGTDTQYF.

The rearrangement links TRBV15 to TRBJ1-4; no firm D call. Germline-derived CDR1 and CDR2 are LNHNV and YYDKDF (reference sequence). The length of the CDR3 is 12 residues. V lost 1 base and J 14 bases, leaving 11 bases between the germline ends. CDR3 DNA sequence: TGTGCCACCAGCAGAGTAGGTGGTCTCCTGTTTTTT. As protein: CATSRVGGLLFF.

The V call is TRBV6-5, the J call TRBJ2-1; D is unresolved. CDR1 is MNHEY and CDR2 is SVGAGI in the germline V gene. The CDR3 is made up of 16 amino acids. Trimming removed 0 bases at V and 0 bases at J, with 9 bases between. CDR3 in DNA: TGTGCCAGCAGTTACTCTGGAACGAGCTCCTACAATGAGCAGTTCTTC. Its protein is CASSYSGTSSYNEQFF.

As regards this clonotype: At one end the junction does not follow the germline gene, possibly because of a read error. The chain couples TRBV4-3 to TRBJ1-4, with D tentatively TRBD1 (6 bases). This CDR3 spans 14 amino acids. The germline CDR1 and CDR2 sequences are LGHNA and YSLEER. The CDR3 loop is CASSQERRGERLFF. Here the CDR3 DNA reads TGCGCCAGCAGCCAAGAACGAAGGGGGGAAAGACTGTTTTTT.

The genes are TRBV20-1 and TRBJ1-5; perhaps TRBD1 as D (5 bases). The CDR3 has 16 residues. V was trimmed by 5 bases and J by 0 bases, leaving 17 bases between them. CDR1 and CDR2 from the germline V gene are DFQATT and SNEGSKA (reference sequence). CDR3 bases: TGCAGTGCTGAAAGGGACGGCGGTTATAGCAATCAGCCCCAGCATTTT. This gives the protein CSAERDGGYSNQPQHF.

This clonotype has more than one count but fewer than ten. The chain employs TRBV6-1 and TRBJ1-3; D not resolved. This CDR3 is 13 amino acids long. V was cut by 9 bases and J by 0 bases, with 9 bases left in between. Per the germline V gene, CDR1 is MNHNS and CDR2 is SASEGT. The CDR3 is CASGRDSGNTIYF. The CDR3 DNA reads TGTGCCAGTGGGAGGGACTCTGGAAACACCATATATTTT.

Only a few counts were recorded for this clonotype. The gene calls are TRBV7-9 and TRBJ2-3; D remains unclear. Deletions cut 5 bases from V and 0 bases from J, with 9 bases between. Germline loops: CDR1 SEHNR, CDR2 FQNEAQ (reference sequence). There are 14 residues in the CDR3. For the CDR3, the DNA is TGTGCCAGCAGCCGGGTTACTAGCACAGATACGCAGTATTTT. The encoded protein is CASSRVTSTDTQYF.